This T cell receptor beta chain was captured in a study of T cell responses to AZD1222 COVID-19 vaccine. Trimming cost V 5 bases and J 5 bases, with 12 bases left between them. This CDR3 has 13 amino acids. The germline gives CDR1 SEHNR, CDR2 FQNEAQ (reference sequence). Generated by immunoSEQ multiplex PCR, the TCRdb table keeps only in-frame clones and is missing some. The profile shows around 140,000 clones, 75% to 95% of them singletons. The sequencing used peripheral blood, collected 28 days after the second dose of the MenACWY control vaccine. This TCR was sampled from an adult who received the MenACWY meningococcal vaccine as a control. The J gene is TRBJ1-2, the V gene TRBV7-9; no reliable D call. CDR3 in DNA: TGTGCCAGCAGCCTCGCACGAGATTATGGCTACACCTTC. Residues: CASSLARDYGYTF.